This is a list of T cell receptor beta chains from one sample in a study of shared clonotypes between healthy human individuals. The table came from immunoSEQ multiplex PCR; TCRdb's copy has only in-frame clones and leaves some out. The sample has 2 million to 2.5 million clones; approximately 96% are singletons. Sequencing was performed on naive CD4+ T cells sorted from blood. The source is a man between 18 and 29 years old in good health. CDR3s include the opening cysteine and the closing phenylalanine or tryptophan. D genes are given only for firm matches. Clone size appears in some rows only: once, few, many, or a class for an expanded clone.

size	J	D	V	CDR3	DNA
-	TRBJ2-7	-	TRBV7-8	CASSPPGVFYEQYF	TGTGCCAGCAGCCCGCCCGGGGTTTTTTACGAGCAGTACTTC
-	TRBJ2-2	-	TRBV10-2	CASSEWLTNTGELFF	TGCGCCAGCAGTGAGTGGCTGACGAACACCGGGGAGCTGTTTTTT
-	TRBJ1-4	-	TRBV5-1	CASSQRTPGPDEKLFF	TGCGCCAGCAGCCAGCGGACACCAGGCCCTGATGAAAAACTGTTTTTT
-	TRBJ2-7	-	TRBV9	CAGLDSTYEQYF	TGTGCCGGGCTGGACTCCACCTACGAGCAGTACTTC
-	TRBJ1-2	-	TRBV5-1	CASSLTGSYGYTF	TGCGCCAGCAGCTTGACAGGGAGCTATGGCTACACCTTC
few	TRBJ1-5	-	TRBV6-6	CASSYGRNQPQHF	TGTGCCAGCAGTTATGGGAGAAATCAGCCCCAGCATTTT
-	TRBJ1-5	TRBD1	TRBV6-5	CASRDQGASQPQHF	TGTGCCAGCAGGGATCAGGGGGCCAGTCAGCCCCAGCATTTT
few	TRBJ2-7	TRBD2	TRBV5-5	CASSMGLAGEDTYEQYF	TGTGCCAGCAGCATGGGACTAGCGGGGGAAGATACCTACGAGCAGTACTTC
-	TRBJ1-3	-	TRBV7-9	CASSLGQSDGNTIYF	TGTGCCAGCAGCTTAGGGCAGTCAGATGGAAACACCATATATTTT
-	TRBJ1-2	TRBD1	TRBV7-9	CASSAGPGQGFGYTF	TGTGCCAGCAGCGCCGGCCCGGGACAGGGGTTTGGCTACACCTTC
-	TRBJ2-7	TRBD1	TRBV5-1	CASSQGTVYEQYF	TGCGCCAGCAGCCAAGGGACAGTCTACGAGCAGTACTTC
-	TRBJ1-4	-	TRBV2	CASRSGLMNEKLFF	TGTGCCAGCAGGTCGGGGCTGATGAATGAAAAACTGTTTTTT
-	TRBJ2-7	TRBD2	TRBV6-5	CASSPTSGGPVRYF	TGTGCCAGCAGTCCGACTAGCGGGGGGCCAGTGCGGTACTTC